These 21 T cell receptor beta chains came from one sample sequenced in a study of control samples from healthy donors and cancer patients. Generated by immunoSEQ multiplex PCR, the TCRdb table keeps only in-frame clones and is missing some. Of 110,000 to 150,000 clones listed, around 86% are singletons. Sequencing input: blood. These receptor sequences come from a man under 40 in good health.

The chain combines TRBV5-5 with TRBJ2-3, with D perhaps assigned TRBD1 or TRBD2 (6 bases each). The CDR3 loop spans 16 amino acids. Germline values: CDR1 SGHKS, CDR2 YYEKEE (reference sequence). The V end lost 1 base, the J end lost 0 bases, and 12 bases lay between the germline ends. CDR3 in amino acids: CASSLRGDSSTDTQYF. DNA of the CDR3: TGTGCCAGCAGCTTGAGGGGGGATTCGAGCACAGATACGCAGTATTTT.

V gene TRBV5-1 combines with J gene TRBJ2-7, with D possibly being TRBD2 (5 bases). Trimming pared 2 bases from V and 4 bases from J, leaving 16 bases between. Germline loops: CDR1 SGHRS, CDR2 YFSETQ. The CDR3 is made up of 15 amino acids. The DNA of the CDR3 is TGCGCCAGCAGCTTAATTCTCGGGGATTGGTACGAGCAGTACTTC. Residues: CASSLILGDWYEQYF.

The V gene is TRBV4-1, the J gene TRBJ2-3; D gene unclear. Germline V CDR1 and CDR2: MGHRA, YSYEKL. CDR3 length: 16 residues. Trimming cost V 4 bases and J 2 bases, with 16 bases left between them. CDR3 sequence (DNA): TGCGCCAGCAGCCCTATACTGGGCCGTAACACAGATACGCAGTATTTT. As protein: CASSPILGRNTDTQYF.

The chain has TRBV24-1 and TRBJ2-1; the match to TRBD2 covers 8 bases. Trimming at V came to 4 bases and at J to 7 bases, leaving 8 bases not matched to a gene. Germline V gives CDR1 KGHDR, CDR2 SFDVKD. The CDR3 covers 15 residues. The CDR3: CATSESGGRYNEQFF. CDR3 nucleotide sequence: TGTGCCACCAGTGAATCGGGGGGGAGATATAATGAGCAGTTCTTC.

The CDR3 loop reads CASSLEGLAVDTQYF. CDR3 coding DNA: TGTGCCAGCAGCTTGGAGGGACTAGCAGTAGATACGCAGTATTTT. The chain employs TRBV5-4 and TRBJ2-3; 9 positions agree with TRBD2. From germline, CDR1 is SGHNT and CDR2 YYREEE (reference sequence). The CDR3 loop spans 15 amino acids. With 0 bases clipped from V and 5 bases from J, the junction kept 4 bases outside the gene matches.

The V call is TRBV6-5, the J call TRBJ2-7; 10 nucleotides align to TRBD1. J gave up 5 bases and V 4 bases, and 5 bases lay outside the gene matches. Germline CDR1 MNHEY, CDR2 SVGAGI. The CDR3 contains 14 residues. The CDR3 DNA sequence: TGTGCCAGCAGTTCCCCGGGACAGGGGAACGAGCAGTACTTC. Translation: CASSSPGQGNEQYF.

This clone was counted a single time. This sequence joins TRBV24-1 and TRBJ2-3; D is possibly TRBD1 (5 bases). The V gene's germline CDR1 is KGHDR and CDR2 SFDVKD. This CDR3 is built from 13 residues. Trimming cost V 4 bases and J 6 bases, with 10 bases left between them. The CDR3 loop is CATSDQYRDTQYF. The CDR3 DNA sequence: TGTGCCACCAGTGACCAATACAGGGATACGCAGTATTTT.

This chain joins TRBV19 and TRBJ1-2, with 7 bases aligning to TRBD1. Trimming removed 4 bases from V and 4 bases from J; junction bases left unmatched: 15. This CDR3 region has 17 residues. CDR1 is LNHDA and CDR2 is SQIVND in the germline V gene (reference sequence). CDR3 amino acids: CASSKDRDGVRLYGYTF. The DNA of the CDR3 is TGTGCCAGTAGTAAAGACAGGGATGGGGTCCGGCTCTATGGCTACACCTTC.

In this sample, this clone turned up once. The chain couples TRBV14 to TRBJ1-2; D not certain. Germline loops: CDR1 SGHDN, CDR2 FVKESK. The CDR3 is 13 residues long. Trimming left V 1 base short and J 3 bases short, with 6 bases between. The CDR3 is CASSQAGDYGYTF. CDR3 nucleotides: TGTGCCAGCAGCCAAGCGGGTGACTATGGCTACACCTTC.

The chain joins TRBV7-9 to TRBJ1-4, with D uncertain. Germline V gene sequence: CDR1 SEHNR, CDR2 FQNEAQ (reference sequence). V dropped 4 bases and J dropped 5 bases, with 17 bases sitting between them. The CDR3 loop spans 16 amino acids. The CDR3 loop is CASSSTHGISNEKLFF. For the CDR3, the DNA is TGTGCCAGCAGCTCAACCCACGGAATCTCGAATGAAAAACTGTTTTTT.

V and J are TRBV2 and TRBJ2-3; 9 bases align to TRBD1. CDR3 length: 13 amino acids. J gave up 5 bases and V 11 bases, and 8 bases lay outside the gene matches. Looked up from germline, CDR1 is SNHLY and CDR2 is FYNNEI. The DNA for the CDR3 is TGTGCCGGGACGGGACAGGGCAAAGATACGCAGTATTTT. Encoded protein: CAGTGQGKDTQYF.

This sequence joins TRBV12-3 or TRBV12-4 and TRBJ2-1; D gene ambiguous. V was shortened by 4 bases and J by 10 bases, with 5 bases between the two germline ends. CDR3 length: 10 amino acids. For the CDR3, the DNA is TGTGCCAGCAGTTCCCGGGAGCAGTTCTTC. Amino acids: CASSSREQFF.

In its sample, this clone was seen a few times. The V and J genes are TRBV7-2 and TRBJ2-2, with 12 bases lining up with TRBD2. With V trimmed by 6 bases and J by 6 bases, 8 bases remained unmatched. Germline CDR1 is SGHTA and CDR2 is FQGNSA. This CDR3 is 16 amino acids long. This CDR3 reads CASSSSGGAVAGELFF. In DNA form, the CDR3 reads TGTGCCAGCAGTTCTAGCGGGGGGGCCGTGGCCGGGGAGCTGTTTTTT.

The chain links TRBV18 to TRBJ1-6; 7 bases fit TRBD1. Germline values: CDR1 KGHSH, CDR2 LQKENI. There are 15 residues in the CDR3. V lost 3 bases to trimming and J lost 10 bases; unmatched junction nucleotides: 9. CDR3 in DNA: TGTGCCAGCTCACCGACTCAGGGGGAGGACTCACCCCTCCACTTT. This encodes CASSPTQGEDSPLHF.

This clone was seen once. The chain has TRBV4-1 and TRBJ1-3; D gene ambiguous. Trimming stripped 0 bases from V and 1 base from J, with 13 bases between. Germline CDR1 reads MGHRA; CDR2 reads YSYEKL. CDR3 length equals 17 residues. CDR3 protein: CASSQEYNGPSGNTIYF. The CDR3 DNA sequence: TGCGCCAGCAGCCAAGAGTACAACGGCCCTTCTGGAAACACCATATATTTT.

CDR3 loop: CASSFSVGYNEQFF. In DNA form, the CDR3 reads TGTGCCAGCAGCTTCTCCGTGGGATACAATGAGCAGTTCTTC. The chain recombines TRBV7-2 with TRBJ2-1; D remains ambiguous. This CDR3 has 14 residues. In germline, CDR1 is SGHTA, CDR2 FQGNSA. V shed 3 bases and J shed 4 bases, with 10 bases lying between them.

The chain recombines TRBV29-1 with TRBJ1-5; a possible D gene is TRBD1 (5 bases). Trimming cost V 3 bases and J 7 bases, with 13 bases left between them. Germline CDR1 is SQVTM and CDR2 is ANQGSEA. This CDR3 region has 13 residues. The CDR3 region is CSVDMGVGQPQHF. In DNA form, the CDR3 reads TGCAGCGTTGATATGGGGGTAGGGCAGCCCCAGCATTTT. Supplemented by reference TRBV29-1 and TRBJ1-5, the full variable domain reads SAVISQKPSRDICQRGTSLTIQCQVDSQVTMMFWYRQQPGQSLTLIATANQGSEATYESGFVIDKFPISRPNLTFSTLTVSNMSPEDSSIYLCSVDMGVGQPQHFGDGTRLSIL.

The chain is built from TRBV4-3 and TRBJ2-1; D is possibly TRBD2 (6 bases). CDR3 length equals 15 residues. Per germline, CDR1 LGHNA and CDR2 YSLEER. V lost 0 bases and J 10 bases, leaving 16 bases between the germline ends. CDR3 sequence: CASSQETTTSREQFF. The CDR3 DNA reads TGCGCCAGCAGCCAAGAGACCACTACTAGCCGGGAGCAGTTCTTC.

The chain combines TRBV7-6 with TRBJ2-7, with D perhaps matching TRBD1 or TRBD2 (6 bases each). Trimming pared 4 bases from V and 1 base from J, leaving 17 bases between. CDR1 is SGHVS, CDR2 FNYEAQ, per germline. CDR3 size: 16 residues. The DNA for the CDR3 is TGTGCCAGCAGCTCGCATCCGGGGGCTACTTCCTACGAGCAGTACTTC. Amino acids: CASSSHPGATSYEQYF.

The gene calls are TRBV6-2 or TRBV6-3 and TRBJ2-7, with a weak D call TRBD1 (5 bases). There are 14 residues in the CDR3. Germline CDR1 MNHEY, CDR2 SVGEGT. The V end was cut by 0 bases, the J end by 1 base, with 7 bases between. The CDR3 is CASSYSTASYEQYF. The CDR3 nucleotides are TGTGCCAGCAGTTACTCGACAGCATCCTACGAGCAGTACTTC.

This sequence joins TRBV4-2 and TRBJ2-1, with 9 bases fitting TRBD2. The germline V gene has CDR1 LGHNA and CDR2 YNFKEQ. This CDR3 contains 17 residues. The junction had 10 bases not matched to a gene; V was cut back by 0 bases and J by 7 bases. The CDR3 sequence: CASSQDRGGGVSNEQFF. The DNA of the CDR3 is TGTGCCAGCAGCCAAGATCGGGGCGGGGGGGTCTCGAATGAGCAGTTCTTC.